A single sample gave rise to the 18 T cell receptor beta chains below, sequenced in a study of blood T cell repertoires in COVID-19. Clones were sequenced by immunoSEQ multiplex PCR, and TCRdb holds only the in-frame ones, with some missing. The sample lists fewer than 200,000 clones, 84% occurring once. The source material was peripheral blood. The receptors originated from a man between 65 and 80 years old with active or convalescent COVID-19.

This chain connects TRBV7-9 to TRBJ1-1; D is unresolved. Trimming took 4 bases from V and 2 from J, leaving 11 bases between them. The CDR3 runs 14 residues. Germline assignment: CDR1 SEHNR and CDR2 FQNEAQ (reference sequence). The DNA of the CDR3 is TGTGCCAGCAGCTCTCGGACTGTTAACACTGAAGCTTTCTTT. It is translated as CASSSRTVNTEAFF.

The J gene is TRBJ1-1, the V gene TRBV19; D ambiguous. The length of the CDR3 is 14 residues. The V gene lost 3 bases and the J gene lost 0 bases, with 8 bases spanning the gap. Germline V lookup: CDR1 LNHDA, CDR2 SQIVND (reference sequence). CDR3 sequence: CASSMSVMNTEAFF. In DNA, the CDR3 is TGTGCCAGTAGTATGTCAGTAATGAACACTGAAGCTTTCTTT.

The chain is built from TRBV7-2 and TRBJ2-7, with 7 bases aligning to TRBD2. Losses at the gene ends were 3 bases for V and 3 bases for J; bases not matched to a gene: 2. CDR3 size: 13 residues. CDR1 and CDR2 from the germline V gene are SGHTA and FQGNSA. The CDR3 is CASSFGDYYEQYF. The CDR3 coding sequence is TGTGCCAGCAGCTTCGGGGACTACTACGAGCAGTACTTC.

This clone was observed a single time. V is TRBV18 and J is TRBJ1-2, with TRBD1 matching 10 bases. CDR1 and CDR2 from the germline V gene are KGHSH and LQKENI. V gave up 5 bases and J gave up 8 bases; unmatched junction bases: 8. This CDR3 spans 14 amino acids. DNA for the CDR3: TGTGCCAGCTCAGCGGACAGGGGGGAGCGGGGCTACACCTTC. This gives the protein CASSADRGERGYTF.

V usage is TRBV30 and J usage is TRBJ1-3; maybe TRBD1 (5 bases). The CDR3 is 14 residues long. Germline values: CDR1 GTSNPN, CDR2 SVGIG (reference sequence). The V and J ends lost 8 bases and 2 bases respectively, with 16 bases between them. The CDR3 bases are TGTGCCCGACGGGGGGAGGGCGCTGGAAACACCATATATTTT. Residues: CARRGEGAGNTIYF.

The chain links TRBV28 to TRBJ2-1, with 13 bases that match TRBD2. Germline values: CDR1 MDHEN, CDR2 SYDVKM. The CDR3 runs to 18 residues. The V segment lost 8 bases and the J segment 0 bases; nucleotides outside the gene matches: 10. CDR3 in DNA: TGTGCCAGCTCCGGGACTAGCGGGATCTTTAGCTCCTACAATGAGCAGTTCTTC. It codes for CASSGTSGIFSSYNEQFF.

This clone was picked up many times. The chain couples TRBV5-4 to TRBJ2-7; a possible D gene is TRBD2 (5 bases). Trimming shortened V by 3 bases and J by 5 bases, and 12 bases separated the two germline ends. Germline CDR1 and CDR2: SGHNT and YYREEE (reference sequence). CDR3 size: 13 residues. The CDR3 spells CASSSYPGNEQYF. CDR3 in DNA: TGTGCCAGCAGCTCGTACCCGGGAAACGAGCAGTACTTC.

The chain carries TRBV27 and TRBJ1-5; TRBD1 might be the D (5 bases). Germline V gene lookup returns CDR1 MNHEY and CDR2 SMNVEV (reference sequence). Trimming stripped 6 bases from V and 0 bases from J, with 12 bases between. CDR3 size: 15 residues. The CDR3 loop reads CASRPGGGSNQPQHF. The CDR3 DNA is TGTGCCAGCAGGCCGGGGGGGGGTAGCAATCAGCCCCAGCATTTT.

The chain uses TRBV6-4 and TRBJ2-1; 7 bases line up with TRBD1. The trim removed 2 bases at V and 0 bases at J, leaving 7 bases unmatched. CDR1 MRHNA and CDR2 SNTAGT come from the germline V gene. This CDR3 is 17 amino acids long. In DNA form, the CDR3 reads TGTGCCAGCAGTGACGGGGGACAGAGGAGCTCCTACAATGAGCAGTTCTTC. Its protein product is CASSDGGQRSSYNEQFF.

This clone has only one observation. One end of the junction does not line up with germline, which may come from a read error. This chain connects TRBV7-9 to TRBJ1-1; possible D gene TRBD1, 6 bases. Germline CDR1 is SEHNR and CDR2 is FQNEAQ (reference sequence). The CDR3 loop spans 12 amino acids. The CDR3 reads CASSWTDTEAFF. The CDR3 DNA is TGTGCCAGCAGCTGGACAGACACCGAAGCTTTCTTT.

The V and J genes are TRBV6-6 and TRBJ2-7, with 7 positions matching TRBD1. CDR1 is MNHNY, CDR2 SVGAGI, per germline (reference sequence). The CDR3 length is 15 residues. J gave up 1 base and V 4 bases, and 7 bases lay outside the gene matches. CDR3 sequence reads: CASSLPRGSSYEQYF. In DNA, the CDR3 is TGTGCCAGCAGTTTGCCCAGGGGGTCATCCTACGAGCAGTACTTC.

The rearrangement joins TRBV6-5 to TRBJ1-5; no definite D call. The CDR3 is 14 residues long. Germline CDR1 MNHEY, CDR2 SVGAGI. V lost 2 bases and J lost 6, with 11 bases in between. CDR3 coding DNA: TGTGCCAGCAGTTACACGGGGATGGGTCAGCCCCAGCATTTT. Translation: CASSYTGMGQPQHF.

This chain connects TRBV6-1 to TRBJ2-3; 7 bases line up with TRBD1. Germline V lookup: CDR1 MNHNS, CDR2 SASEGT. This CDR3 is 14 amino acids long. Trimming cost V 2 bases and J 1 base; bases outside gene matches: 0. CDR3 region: CASSETGGTDTQYF. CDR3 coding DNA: TGTGCCAGCAGTGAAACAGGGGGCACAGATACGCAGTATTTT.

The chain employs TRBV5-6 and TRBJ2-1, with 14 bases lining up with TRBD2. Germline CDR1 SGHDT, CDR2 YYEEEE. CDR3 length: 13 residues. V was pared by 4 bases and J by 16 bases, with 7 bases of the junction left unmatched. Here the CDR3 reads CASSRGLAGGLFF. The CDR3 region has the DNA TGTGCCAGCAGCCGTGGACTAGCGGGGGGTTTATTCTTC.

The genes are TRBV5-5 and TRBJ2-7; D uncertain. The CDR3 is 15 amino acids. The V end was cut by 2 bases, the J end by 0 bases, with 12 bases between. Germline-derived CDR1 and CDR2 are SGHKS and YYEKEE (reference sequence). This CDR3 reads CASSFGGAHSYEQYF. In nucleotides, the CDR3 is TGTGCCAGCAGCTTCGGCGGTGCCCACTCCTACGAGCAGTACTTC.

DNA of the CDR3: TGTGCCAGCACCCAGGACAGGGACTCCTACGAGCAGTACTTC. This codes for CASTQDRDSYEQYF. V usage is TRBV27 and J usage is TRBJ2-7; 8 bases fit TRBD1. There are 14 residues in the CDR3. V lost 7 bases, J lost 0 bases, and 5 bases stayed unmatched. Germline V lookup: CDR1 MNHEY, CDR2 SMNVEV (reference sequence).

CDR3 nucleotides: TGTGCCAGCAGTCCTGACAGGTTCATCACCGGGGAGCTGTTTTTT. Protein product: CASSPDRFITGELFF. The chain recombines TRBV11-2 with TRBJ2-2, with D perhaps matching TRBD1 (6 bases). CDR3 length: 15 amino acids. V lost 6 bases and J 4 bases, leaving 15 bases between the germline ends. CDR1 is SGHAT and CDR2 is FQNNGV in the germline V gene.

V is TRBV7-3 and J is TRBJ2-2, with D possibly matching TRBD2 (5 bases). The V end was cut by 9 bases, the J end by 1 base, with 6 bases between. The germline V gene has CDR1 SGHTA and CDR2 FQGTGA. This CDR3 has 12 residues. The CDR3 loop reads CASGRNTGELFF. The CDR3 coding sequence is TGTGCCAGTGGGAGGAACACCGGGGAGCTGTTTTTT.